The following is a T cell receptor (beta chain) sequence with its context. This sample stems from a study of blood T cell repertoires in COVID-19. Study at large: COVID-19 samples, acute and convalescent, were from the United States, Italy and Spain. T cells, B-cell-depleted T cells, or PBMCs supplied cDNA or gDNA.

As handled by the study authors: Reference gene primer amplification gave nucleated cell count estimates. Using immunoSEQ multiplex PCR, the repertoire was profiled, and TCRdb retains in-frame clones only, with some absent. That table gives V, J and clone size, and the DNA gave D and trimming. The sample contains about 46,000 clones, more than 80% of which appear only once. Germline V gene data show CDR1 as SSHAT and CDR2 as FNYEAQ (reference sequence). With 1 base clipped from V and 2 bases from J, the junction kept 3 bases outside the gene matches. The CDR3 has 16 residues. The sample consisted of peripheral blood. The rearrangement uses TRBV7-7 and TRBJ2-1; 9 bases map to TRBD2. The source of this sequence is a man aged 55 to 70 with acute or convalescent COVID-19. CDR3 DNA sequence: TGTGCCAGCAGCTTAGAACTAGCGGGCGCCTACAATGAGCAGTTCTTC. Translated: CASSLELAGAYNEQFF.